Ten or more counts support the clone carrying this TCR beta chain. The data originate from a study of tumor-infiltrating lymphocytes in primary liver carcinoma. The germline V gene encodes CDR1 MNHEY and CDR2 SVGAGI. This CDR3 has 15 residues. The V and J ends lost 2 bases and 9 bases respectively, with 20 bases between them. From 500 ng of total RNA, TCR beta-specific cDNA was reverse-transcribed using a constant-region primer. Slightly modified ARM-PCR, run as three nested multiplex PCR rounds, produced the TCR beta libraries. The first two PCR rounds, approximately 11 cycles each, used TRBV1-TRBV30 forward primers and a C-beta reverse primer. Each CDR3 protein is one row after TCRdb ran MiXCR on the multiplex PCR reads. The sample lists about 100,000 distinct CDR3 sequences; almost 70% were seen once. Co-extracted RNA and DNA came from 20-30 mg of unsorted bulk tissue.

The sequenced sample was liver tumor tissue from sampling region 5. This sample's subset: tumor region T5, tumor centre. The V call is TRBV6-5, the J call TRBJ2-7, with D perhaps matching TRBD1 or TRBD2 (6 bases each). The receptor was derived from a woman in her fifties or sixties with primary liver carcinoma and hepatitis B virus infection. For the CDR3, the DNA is TGTGCCAGCAGTTACCGGGGGCTACGGAGTAAAGGGCAGTACTTC. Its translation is CASSYRGLRSKGQYF.